This T cell receptor beta chain was sequenced in a study of shared clonotypes between healthy human individuals (dated by TCRdb to about 2020). Background for the entire study: The cohort included a few men and two women between 18 and 49 years of age. For each donor, CD4 naive and CD4 memory were each given three plates, CD8 naive was given two plates, and CD8 memory was given one plate. Leukapheresis yielded between about 0.9 and 9.5 billion PBMCs per donor. To increase sequencing depth and limit assay-specific biases, TCR repertoire library preparation and sequencing were carried out by different laboratories using diverse techniques. Blood TCR repertoires of about 5 healthy adults were deeply sequenced to estimate repertoire size and the extent of clonotype sharing between individuals. General findings and caveats noted by the study authors: Based on pairwise subsampling, the degree of clonotype sharing among donors was expected to be affected by sequencing depth. Estimated clonotype richness was generally larger for naive than for memory subsets. Incomplete sequencing was indicated by rarefaction of sorted-subset datasets, despite the large sequencing depth. Clonotypes shared by all four sorted-subset donors showed higher generation probabilities than non-shared clonotypes. The small number of donors limited the genetic and exposure-history diversity represented. Only blood was sampled, and tissue TCR repertoires likely differ from those in blood. When a handful of donors were compared, the shared fraction of clonotypes was roughly 5% for naive CD4, 3% to 4% for naive CD8, 2.3% for memory CD4, and around 0.4% for memory CD8.

Of note for this clone: Its antigen remains undetermined. Per-base qualities were not stored, and no clone one base away is much larger.

Using the deep immunoSEQ assay, multiplex PCR amplified TCR CDR3 regions from genomic DNA. Extracted genomic DNA from each cell subset was spread evenly across all wells of several immunoSEQ 96-well plates, with each plate serving as a replicate. For sorted subsets, around 200 ng genomic DNA, equal to 30,000 or so T cell genomes, was loaded into each replicate PCR. Purified libraries were measured with a Qubit 3.0 fluorometer, size-checked on a Bioanalyzer 2100, and measured again with the KAPA Library Quantification kit. Every immunoSEQ 96-well plate was sequenced on a dedicated single-read 150-cycle Illumina NextSeq 550 flow cell. Under the source paper's analysis protocol: Because only junctional sequences without quality scores were contained in the immunoSEQ output, filtering matching that applied to full-length reads could not be performed. Sequences were annotated with PyIR, a Python wrapper for IgBLAST v1.9, using IMGT germline references to assign V/J genes and CDR3. Reads were removed for weak V/J assignments (E-value above 1e-6), missing CDR3, stop codons, out-of-frame junctions, or ambiguous translated residues. A V3J clonotype was defined by an identical inferred V gene, J gene, and CDR3 amino acid sequence. Percentage overlap between repertoires was computed as shared unique clonotypes divided by the size of the smaller repertoire. Three approaches were used to assess repertoire richness: RTK rarefaction, the Chao1 estimator, and Recon v2.1 estimates of unobserved clonotypes. For all TCRbeta clonotypes obtained by the gDNA method from a few donors, generation probabilities were computed with OLGA. Not all clones reach the TCRdb copy of this immuneACCESS table, which keeps in-frame sequences only. Checked studies attribute under half of the gap to unresolved V genes and leave the rest unexplained. V, J and clone size derive from that table, while D and trimming were established from the DNA sequence. The sample profile shows some 2.1 million clones; about 95% of them were found once. The ten largest clones capture 0.9% to 1.3% of the sample.

CD8 naive samples consisted of CD45RO-negative cells that were positively selected for CCR7, yielding a CD45RA+CCR7+ population without TemRA cells. Donors were healthy HIV-negative adults with no recently reported acute infections or vaccinations. Every donor was a Caucasian adult living in Nashville, Tennessee, USA. After blood collection by leukapheresis, PBMCs were isolated using Ficoll-Histopaque density gradient centrifugation and then cryopreserved in the vapor phase of liquid nitrogen. Analytical flow cytometry was used to check the purity and quantity of each magnetically sorted T cell population. Genomic DNA was isolated from every sorted fraction and measured by UV absorbance on a Nanodrop 2000c. Sequencing was performed on naive CD8+ T cells sorted from blood. In light of the paper, this sample's cell subset or site label describes: CD45RA+CCR7+. The sequence was collected from a man aged 18-30 years in good health.

CDR3 region: CASSQEGTSSAYEQYF. The bases are TGCGCCAGCAGCCAAGAGGGGACTAGCTCAGCCTACGAGCAGTACTTC. The sequence joins TRBV4-3 to TRBJ2-7, with TRBD2 matching 9 junction bases. For this chain, trimming is 0 bases at the V end and 2 bases at the J end, and the number of junction bases without a gene match is 5. Its CDR3 holds 16 amino acids, cysteine through phenylalanine. Here the CDR3 DNA is all that survives: 48 bases in frame from base 1. The germline V gene sets CDR1 to LGHNA and CDR2 to YSLEER.